This passage covers 17 T cell receptor beta chains from one sample sequenced in a study of neurological immune-mediated disorders. TCRdb recomputed calls from the 5' RACE reads with MiXCR, one row per CDR3 protein. This table has about 74,000 distinct CDR3 sequences, 5.2% appearing once. Source material: PBMCs. The receptors were sampled from a man aged 18-30 years with multiple sclerosis.

This clonotype is deemed medium-sized. At one of its ends the junction is not consistent with the germline gene, which may arise from a read error. V gene TRBV7-7 combines with J gene TRBJ1-3, with D perhaps matching TRBD1 (6 bases). Germline CDR1 is SSHAT and CDR2 is FNYEAQ (reference sequence). The CDR3 length is 16 residues. The CDR3 DNA reads as TGTGCTAGCAGCTTAGGAAGGACAGTTTCTGGAAACACCATATATTTT. Its translation is CASSLGRTVSGNTIYF.

This clonotype has a count of ten or more. The V gene is TRBV6-2 or TRBV6-3, the J gene TRBJ2-7; 12 nucleotides agree with TRBD2. The CDR3 runs to 16 residues. J lost 4 bases, V lost 4 bases, and 8 bases had no gene match. Per germline, CDR1 MNHEY and CDR2 SVGEGT. The DNA for the CDR3 is TGTGCCAGCAGTTCCCGGACTAGCGGGAAGGATTACGAGCAGTACTTC. Its translation is CASSSRTSGKDYEQYF.

This clonotype was counted at least ten times. The rearrangement links TRBV7-2 to TRBJ2-3; 9 bases align to TRBD2. Germline V gene data show CDR1 as SGHTA and CDR2 as FQGNSA. After removal of 5 bases from V and 1 base from J, the junction contained 4 bases not matched to a gene. This CDR3 has 15 amino acids. CDR3 sequence: CASSRRLAGTDTQYF. CDR3 coding DNA: TGTGCCAGCAGCCGGCGACTAGCGGGCACAGATACGCAGTATTTT.

The table lists this clonotype with many counts. The CDR3 sequence: CSAREGGAHYEQYF. CDR3 nucleotide sequence: TGCAGTGCTAGAGAAGGGGGGGCGCACTACGAGCAGTACTTC. The rearrangement links TRBV20-1 to TRBJ2-7; D perhaps matches TRBD2 (7 bases). Germline V gene data show CDR1 as DFQATT and CDR2 as SNEGSKA (reference sequence). The CDR3 length is 14 residues. V lost 0 bases to trimming and J lost 3 bases, with 12 bases between them.

The chain joins TRBV5-1 to TRBJ2-6; 11 bases agree with TRBD1. The CDR3 covers 19 residues. The V gene's germline CDR1 is SGHRS and CDR2 YFSETQ. Trimming at V came to 0 bases and at J to 0 bases, leaving 5 bases not matched to a gene. CDR3 in DNA: TGCGCCAGCAGCTTGGGGACAGGGGGCTCAATCTCTGGGGCCAACGTCCTGACTTTC. Its protein product is CASSLGTGGSISGANVLTF.

This clonotype was counted ten times or more. Germline is not matched at one junction end, which may reflect a read error. V and J are TRBV15 and TRBJ1-5; D unclear. Looked up from germline, CDR1 is LNHNV and CDR2 is YYDKDF (reference sequence). This CDR3 contains 13 residues. CDR3 in DNA: TGTGCCACCAGCAGGCAGAGCAATCAGCCCCAGAATTTT. Amino acids: CATSRQSNQPQNF.

This clonotype was counted many times. This chain links TRBV7-2 with TRBJ2-5, with D possibly being TRBD1 or TRBD2 (7 bases each). The CDR3 runs 17 residues. Germline CDR1 SGHTA, CDR2 FQGNSA. The germline V and J ends were trimmed by 3 bases and 5 bases, with 22 bases remaining between them. Here the CDR3 reads CASSFYRGGVVKETQYF. The CDR3 bases are TGTGCCAGCAGCTTCTACAGGGGAGGGGTGGTCAAGGAGACCCAGTACTTC. The variable domain in full, with the rest retrieved from reference TRBV7-2 and TRBJ2-5, is GAGVSQSPSNKVTEKGKDVELRCDPISGHTALYWYRQSLGQGLEFLIYFQGNSAPDKSGLPSDRFSAERTGGSVSTLTIQRTQQEDSAVYLCASSFYRGGVVKETQYFGPGTRLLVL.

This clonotype has ten or more counts. The J gene is TRBJ2-1, the V gene TRBV28, with 10 bases aligning to TRBD2. The CDR3 loop spans 21 amino acids. The germline V gene encodes CDR1 MDHEN and CDR2 SYDVKM. With 3 bases clipped from V and 0 bases from J, the junction kept 17 bases outside the gene matches. The CDR3 coding sequence is TGTGCCAGCAGTTTGTCCCCGACAGGACTAGCGGACCCGAGCTCCTACAATGAGCAGTTCTTC. Protein product: CASSLSPTGLADPSSYNEQFF.

This clonotype was counted between two and nine times. The V gene is TRBV5-1, the J gene TRBJ2-5, with TRBD2 matching over 7 bases. The CDR3 is 13 amino acids. Per the germline V gene, CDR1 is SGHRS and CDR2 is YFSETQ. V shed 4 bases, J shed 3 bases, and the junction held 3 bases outside the gene matches. CDR3 amino acids: CASSLGLEETQYF. The CDR3 DNA follows: TGCGCCAGCAGCCTTGGACTAGAAGAGACCCAGTACTTC.

In its sample, this clonotype was seen many times. The V gene is TRBV15, the J gene TRBJ1-4; D gene ambiguous. Per the germline V gene, CDR1 is LNHNV and CDR2 is YYDKDF (reference sequence). V was clipped by 1 base and J by 7 bases, with 13 bases between them. The CDR3 has 15 amino acids. CDR3 region: CATSRADQRFEKLFF. CDR3 bases: TGTGCCACCAGCAGAGCCGACCAGAGATTTGAAAAACTGTTTTTT.

This chain connects TRBV4-1 to TRBJ1-1; 7 bases map to TRBD1. The CDR3 spans 12 residues. With V trimmed by 4 bases and J by 5 bases, 1 base remained unmatched. Germline CDR1 is MGHRA and CDR2 is YSYEKL. CDR3 in DNA: TGCGCCAGCAGCCTGACAGGGACTGAAGCTTTCTTT. Translated, it gives CASSLTGTEAFF.

Of note for this clonotype: At one boundary the junction diverges from the germline segment, which might be a read error. CDR3 nucleotide sequence: TGTGCTAGCAGCTTAGGGGTCAGGGACGAGCAGTACTTC. Its translation is CASSLGVRDEQYF. V gene TRBV7-7 combines with J gene TRBJ2-7, with D tentatively TRBD1 (5 bases). This CDR3 contains 13 residues. The V gene's germline CDR1 is SSHAT and CDR2 FNYEAQ (reference sequence).

This clonotype was observed many times. V usage is TRBV5-1 and J usage is TRBJ2-2; possibly TRBD1 or TRBD2 for D (5 bases each). In germline, CDR1 is SGHRS, CDR2 YFSETQ. V was trimmed by 0 bases and J by 4 bases, leaving 13 bases between them. The CDR3 runs 16 residues. CDR3 nucleotides: TGCGCCAGCAGCTTGGCAGAAGCCGGGACCACCGGGGAGCTGTTTTTT. Protein: CASSLAEAGTTGELFF.

This clonotype has a count of ten or more. The chain carries TRBV20-1 and TRBJ2-1; 7 nucleotides match TRBD2. V was clipped by 1 base and J by 0 bases; unmatched bases: 9. Germline V gene lookup returns CDR1 DFQATT and CDR2 SNEGSKA (reference sequence). The CDR3 extends over 17 amino acids. The DNA of the CDR3 is TGCAGTGCTAGAGGGGTACTAGCGAGGCGCTCCTACAATGAGCAGTTCTTC. Protein sequence: CSARGVLARRSYNEQFF.

This clonotype occurred many times. The chain is built from TRBV20-1 and TRBJ2-1; 7 nucleotides align to TRBD2. Unmatched junction bases numbered 11, after V lost 0 bases and J lost 0 bases. Germline V gene sequence: CDR1 DFQATT, CDR2 SNEGSKA (reference sequence). The length of the CDR3 is 18 residues. CDR3: CSARDSLGTTSSYNEQFF. CDR3 DNA sequence: TGCAGTGCTAGAGATTCCCTCGGGACTACCTCCTCCTACAATGAGCAGTTCTTC.

This clonotype was seen repeatedly, ten times or more. The V and J genes are TRBV20-1 and TRBJ1-2; unclear D gene. Trimming removed 0 bases at V and 7 bases at J, with 12 bases between. This CDR3 contains 13 residues. The germline V gene has CDR1 DFQATT and CDR2 SNEGSKA (reference sequence). In nucleotides, the CDR3 is TGCAGTGCTAGAGATGGTGGAGACGTTGGCTACACCTTC. Amino acid sequence: CSARDGGDVGYTF.

This clonotype was detected only a few times. The CDR3 DNA reads TGTGCCAGCAGTTCTCACAAAGCGGGAGGGACATGGGAGACCCAGTACTTC. Its protein product is CASSSHKAGGTWETQYF. This chain connects TRBV28 to TRBJ2-5, with TRBD2 identical over 10 bases. Germline assignment: CDR1 MDHEN and CDR2 SYDVKM. After removal of 4 bases from V and 5 bases from J, the junction contained 13 bases not matched to a gene. CDR3 length: 17 residues.